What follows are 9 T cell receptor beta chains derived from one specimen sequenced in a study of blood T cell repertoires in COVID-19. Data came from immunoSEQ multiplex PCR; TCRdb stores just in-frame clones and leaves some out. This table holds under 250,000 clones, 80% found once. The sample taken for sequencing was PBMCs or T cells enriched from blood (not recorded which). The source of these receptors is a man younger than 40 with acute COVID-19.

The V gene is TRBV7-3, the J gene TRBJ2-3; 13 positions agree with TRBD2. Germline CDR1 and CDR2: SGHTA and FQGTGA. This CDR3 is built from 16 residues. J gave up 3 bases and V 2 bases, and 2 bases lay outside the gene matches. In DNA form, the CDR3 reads TGTGCCAGCAGCTTACGGACTAGCGGGGGAACAGATACGCAGTATTTT. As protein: CASSLRTSGGTDTQYF.

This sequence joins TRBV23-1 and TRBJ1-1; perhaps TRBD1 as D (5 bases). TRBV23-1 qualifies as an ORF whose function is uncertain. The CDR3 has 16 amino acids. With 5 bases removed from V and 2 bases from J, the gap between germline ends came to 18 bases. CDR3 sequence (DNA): TGCGCCAGCAGTAAAGACTTACAGGCAGCAAACACTGAAGCTTTCTTT. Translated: CASSKDLQAANTEAFF.

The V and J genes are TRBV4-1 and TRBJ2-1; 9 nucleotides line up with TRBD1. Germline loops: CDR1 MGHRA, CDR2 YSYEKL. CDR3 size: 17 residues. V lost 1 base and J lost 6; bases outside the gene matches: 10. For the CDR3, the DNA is TGCGCCAGCAGCCAAGCACCCGGGACAGGGCCCCTCAATGAGCAGTTCTTC. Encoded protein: CASSQAPGTGPLNEQFF.

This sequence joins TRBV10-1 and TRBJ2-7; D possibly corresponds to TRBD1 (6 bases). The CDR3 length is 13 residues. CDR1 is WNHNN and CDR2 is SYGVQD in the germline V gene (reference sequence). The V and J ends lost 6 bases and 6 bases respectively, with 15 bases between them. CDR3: CASSQQGRSEQYF. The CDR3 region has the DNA TGCGCCAGCAGCCAACAGGGAAGGAGCGAGCAGTACTTC.

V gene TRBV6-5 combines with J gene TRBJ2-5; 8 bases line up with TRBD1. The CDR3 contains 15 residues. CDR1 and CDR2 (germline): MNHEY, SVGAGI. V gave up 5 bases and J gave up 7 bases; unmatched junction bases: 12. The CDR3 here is CASSRSTGARMTQYF. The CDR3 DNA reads TGTGCCAGCAGTCGCTCGACAGGGGCAAGAATGACCCAGTACTTC.

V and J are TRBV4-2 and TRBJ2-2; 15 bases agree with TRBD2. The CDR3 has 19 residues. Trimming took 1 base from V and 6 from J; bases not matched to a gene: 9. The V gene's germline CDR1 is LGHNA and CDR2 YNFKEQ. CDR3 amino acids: CASSQGTSGGAGRAGELFF. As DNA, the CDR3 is TGTGCCAGCAGCCAAGGGACTAGCGGGGGGGCCGGTCGTGCCGGGGAGCTGTTTTTT.

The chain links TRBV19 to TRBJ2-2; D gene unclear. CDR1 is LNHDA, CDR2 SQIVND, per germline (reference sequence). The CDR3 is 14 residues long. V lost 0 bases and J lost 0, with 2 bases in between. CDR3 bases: TGTGCCAGTAGTATAGACACGAACACCGGGGAGCTGTTTTTT. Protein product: CASSIDTNTGELFF.

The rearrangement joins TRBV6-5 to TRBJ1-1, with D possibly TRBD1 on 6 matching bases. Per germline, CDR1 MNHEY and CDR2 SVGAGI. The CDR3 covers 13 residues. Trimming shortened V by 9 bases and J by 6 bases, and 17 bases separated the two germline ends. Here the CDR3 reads CASTPGVLAEAFF. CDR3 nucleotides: TGTGCCAGTACACCAGGGGTATTGGCTGAAGCTTTCTTT.

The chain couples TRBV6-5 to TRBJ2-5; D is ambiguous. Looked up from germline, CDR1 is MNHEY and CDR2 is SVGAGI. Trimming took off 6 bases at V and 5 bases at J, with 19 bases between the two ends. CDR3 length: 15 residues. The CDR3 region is CASSLDWVNWETQYF. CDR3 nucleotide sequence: TGTGCCAGCAGCCTTGACTGGGTAAATTGGGAGACCCAGTACTTC.